This TCR beta chain was obtained from a study of cytomegalovirus exposure and HLA in healthy donors. General study results and limits: It was reported in a later analysis that an Asian-associated ancestry cluster showed fewer N-insertions than the roughly 670-donor mean.

PCR employed 60 Vbeta and 13 Jbeta primers. TCRdb keeps only in-frame clones here, not all; method: immunoSEQ multiplex PCR. Among 130,000 or so clones, 77% were seen once, and the ten largest hold less than 6%. A word on this clone: Its antigen is still unknown.

Per germline, CDR1 KGHSH and CDR2 LQKENI. This CDR3 contains 18 residues. V was cut by 2 bases and J by 0 bases, with 19 bases left in between. The specimen was PBMCs. The receptor was derived from a young man in good health and CMV-seropositive. The rearrangement uses TRBV18 and TRBJ1-1; possible D gene TRBD1, 5 bases. As DNA, the CDR3 is TGTGCCAGCTCACCATTAGATTTGACAGCAATAATGAACACTGAAGCTTTCTTT. This gives the protein CASSPLDLTAIMNTEAFF.